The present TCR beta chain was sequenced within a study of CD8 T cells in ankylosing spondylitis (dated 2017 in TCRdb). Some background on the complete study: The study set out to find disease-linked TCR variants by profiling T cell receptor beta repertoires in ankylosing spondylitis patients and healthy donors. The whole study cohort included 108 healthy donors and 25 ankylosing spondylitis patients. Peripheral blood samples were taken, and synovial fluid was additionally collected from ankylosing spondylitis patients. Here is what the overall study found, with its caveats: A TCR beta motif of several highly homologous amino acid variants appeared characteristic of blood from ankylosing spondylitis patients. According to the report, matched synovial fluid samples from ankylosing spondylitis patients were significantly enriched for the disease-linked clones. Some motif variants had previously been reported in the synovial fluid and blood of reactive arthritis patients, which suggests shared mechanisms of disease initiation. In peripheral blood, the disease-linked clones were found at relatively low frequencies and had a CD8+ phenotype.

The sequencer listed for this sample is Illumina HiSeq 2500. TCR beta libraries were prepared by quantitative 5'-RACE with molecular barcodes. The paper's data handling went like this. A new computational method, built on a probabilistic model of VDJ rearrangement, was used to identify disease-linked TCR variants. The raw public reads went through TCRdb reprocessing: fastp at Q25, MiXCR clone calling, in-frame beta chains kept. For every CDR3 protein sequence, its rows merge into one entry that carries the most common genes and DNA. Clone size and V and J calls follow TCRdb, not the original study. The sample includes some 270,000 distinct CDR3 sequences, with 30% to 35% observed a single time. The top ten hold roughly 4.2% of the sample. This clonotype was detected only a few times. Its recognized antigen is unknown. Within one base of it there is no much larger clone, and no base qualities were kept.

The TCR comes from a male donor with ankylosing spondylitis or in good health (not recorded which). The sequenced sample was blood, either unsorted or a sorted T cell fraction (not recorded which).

The CDR3: CSFKGAGGNQPQHF. The DNA sequence is as follows: TGCAGCTTTAAGGGGGCGGGAGGGAATCAGCCCCAGCATTTT. The chain uses TRBV29-1 and TRBJ1-5, with 7 bases in between that match TRBD1. The germline V gene specifies SQVTM as CDR1 and ANQGSEA as CDR2. Clipping removes 8 bases from V and 4 bases from J, with 11 as the unmatched junction base count. Including the terminal cysteine and phenylalanine, the CDR3 comprises 14 residues. Only the CDR3 part of the read is kept: 42 bases, read in frame from the first base.